This entry lists 16 T cell receptor beta chains sequenced from one sample in a study of blood T cell repertoires in COVID-19 (dated by TCRdb to 2019 to 2021). The library was produced with the immunoSEQ multiplex PCR assay. Drawn from immuneACCESS, this table holds only the in-frame rearrangements with V and J called that TCRdb kept. Clones are partly lost; checked studies trace under half to an unresolved V gene and leave the rest unexplained. The sample contains about 200,000 clones, around 86% of them found a single time. 5.6% of the sample is taken by the ten largest. The sample was PBMCs or T cells enriched from blood (not recorded which). The receptor source for this set is a man aged 35 to 55 with acute COVID-19.

The chain carries TRBV7-9 and TRBJ2-4, with TRBD1 matching 8 bases. Losses at the gene ends were 6 bases for V and 8 bases for J; bases not matched to a gene: 18. The CDR3 covers 17 residues. Germline V CDR1 and CDR2: SEHNR, FQNEAQ (reference sequence). DNA of the CDR3: TGTGCCAGCAGTTCCTCCTGGGACAGGCCGGAGGAAGACATTCAGTACTTC. This gives the protein CASSSSWDRPEEDIQYF. The full variable domain, rest sourced from reference TRBV7-9 and TRBJ2-4, is DTGVSQNPRHKITKRGQNVTFRCDPISEHNRLYWYRQTLGQGPEFLTYFQNEAQLEKSRLLSDRFSAERPKGSFSTLEIQRTEQGDSAMYLCASSSSWDRPEEDIQYFGAGTRLSVL.

The rearrangement links TRBV24-1 to TRBJ2-1; 10 bases line up with TRBD2. CDR1 is KGHDR and CDR2 is SFDVKD in the germline V gene. This CDR3 region has 15 residues. The V gene end was trimmed by 7 bases and the J gene end by 2 bases; junction bases not matched to a gene: 4. The CDR3 sequence is CATSTAGGAYNEQFF. In nucleotides, the CDR3 is TGTGCCACCAGCACAGCGGGAGGGGCCTACAATGAGCAGTTCTTC.

The chain carries TRBV28 and TRBJ2-3; D is perhaps TRBD1 (6 bases). The V and J ends lost 6 bases and 4 bases respectively, with 23 bases between them. CDR1 and CDR2 from the germline V gene are MDHEN and SYDVKM. The length of the CDR3 is 17 residues. DNA for the CDR3: TGTGCCAGCAGCTCTGACCGACAGGTAGGAGGCCCAGATACGCAGTATTTT. This gives the protein CASSSDRQVGGPDTQYF. The full variable domain, with the rest looked up from reference TRBV28 and TRBJ2-3, is DVKVTQSSRYLVKRTGEKVFLECVQDMDHENMFWYRQDPGLGLRLIYFSYDVKMKEKGDIPEGYSVSREKKERFSLILESASTNQTSMYLCASSSDRQVGGPDTQYFGPGTRLTVL.

The rearrangement uses TRBV9 and TRBJ1-6; D gene unclear. The CDR3 has 15 residues. CDR1 is SGDLS, CDR2 YYNGEE, per germline. V lost 3 bases and J lost 0, with 7 bases in between. This chain's CDR3 is CASSAPGSYNSPLHF. CDR3 DNA sequence: TGTGCCAGCAGCGCCCCGGGCTCCTATAATTCACCCCTCCACTTT.

The chain is built from TRBV6-1 and TRBJ1-5, with 7 bases lining up with TRBD1. Trimming removed 6 bases from V and 4 bases from J; junction bases left unmatched: 9. The V gene's germline CDR1 is MNHNS and CDR2 SASEGT. This CDR3 spans 15 amino acids. In DNA form, the CDR3 reads TGTGCCAGCAGCTCGACAGGGAGTTGGAATCAGCCCCAGCATTTT. It is translated as CASSSTGSWNQPQHF.

In this sample, this clone turned up once. J is TRBJ2-7 and V is TRBV7-2; tentatively, D is TRBD2 (5 bases). Germline-derived CDR1 and CDR2 are SGHTA and FQGNSA. CDR3 length: 13 amino acids. The V and J ends lost 10 bases and 3 bases respectively, with 16 bases between them. DNA of the CDR3: TGTGCCATCCCCGGGAAGGCCCTCTACGAGCAGTACTTC. This translates into CAIPGKALYEQYF.

The chain employs TRBV15 and TRBJ2-1; 12 nucleotides match TRBD2. The CDR3 totals 16 residues. The trim removed 2 bases at V and 5 bases at J, leaving 4 bases unmatched. Germline loops: CDR1 LNHNV, CDR2 YYDKDF (reference sequence). The CDR3 protein is CATSRPRLAGDNEQFF. DNA for the CDR3: TGTGCCACCAGCAGACCCCGACTAGCGGGGGACAATGAGCAGTTCTTC.

V usage is TRBV30 and J usage is TRBJ2-1, with 9 positions matching TRBD2. From germline, CDR1 is GTSNPN and CDR2 SVGIG (reference sequence). CDR3 length: 15 amino acids. The V gene end was trimmed by 5 bases and the J gene end by 7 bases; junction bases not matched to a gene: 12. In DNA, the CDR3 is TGTGCCTGGGAGAAATTAGCGGGAGCTGGGAATGAGCAGTTCTTC. Translating it yields CAWEKLAGAGNEQFF.

J is TRBJ2-2 and V is TRBV10-3, with 8 bases identical to TRBD1. J lost 7 bases, V lost 5 bases, and 9 bases had no gene match. The V gene's germline CDR1 is ENHRY and CDR2 SYGVKD. The CDR3 sequence is 15 residues long. The CDR3 sequence: CAISTHRGAGGELFF. CDR3 in DNA: TGTGCCATCAGTACGCACAGGGGGGCGGGCGGGGAGCTGTTTTTT.

CDR3 coding DNA: TGTGCCAGCAGTCGCTACGAGACTGAAGCTTTCTTT. It yields the protein CASSRYETEAFF. V and J are TRBV12-3 or TRBV12-4 and TRBJ1-1; D call uncertain. The CDR3 has 12 residues. Trimming stripped 5 bases from V and 5 bases from J, with 9 bases between.

This clone has just one count. The chain employs TRBV18 and TRBJ1-4; tentatively, D is TRBD1 (6 bases). Trimming stripped 2 bases from V and 2 bases from J, with 18 bases between. This CDR3 spans 18 amino acids. Germline V gives CDR1 KGHSH, CDR2 LQKENI. CDR3 loop: CASSPLSGGRGTNEKLFF. The DNA for the CDR3 is TGTGCCAGCTCACCATTGAGCGGGGGGCGCGGGACTAATGAAAAACTGTTTTTT.

The J gene is TRBJ2-1, the V gene TRBV9; TRBD1 is a possible D gene (5 bases). The CDR3 is 14 amino acids. Germline V CDR1 and CDR2: SGDLS, YYNGEE. Trimming took 4 bases from V and 9 from J, leaving 17 bases between them. Here the CDR3 reads CASSPHQGTGEQFF. The CDR3 region has the DNA TGTGCCAGCAGCCCACATCAGGGAACGGGTGAGCAGTTCTTC.

The rearrangement joins TRBV3-1 (or the pseudogene TRBV3-2) to TRBJ2-1, with a possible D match to TRBD2 (5 bases). V shed 8 bases and J shed 3 bases, with 11 bases lying between them. Germline lookup yields CDR1 LGHDT and CDR2 YNNKEL (reference sequence). CDR3 length: 13 residues. Here the CDR3 DNA reads TGTGCCAGCGAGGGCGTTTTCTACAATGAGCAGTTCTTC. Translated, it gives CASEGVFYNEQFF.

This clone has more than one count but fewer than ten. This chain uses TRBV19 with TRBJ1-3; D perhaps matches TRBD1 (6 bases). The CDR3 is 14 amino acids. The V end was cut by 7 bases, the J end by 0 bases, with 10 bases between. The V gene's germline CDR1 is LNHDA and CDR2 SQIVND (reference sequence). The CDR3 region is CASTGQISGNTIYF. CDR3 sequence (DNA): TGTGCCAGTACCGGACAGATCTCTGGAAACACCATATATTTT.

The chain recombines TRBV18 with TRBJ1-5, with 7 bases fitting TRBD1. CDR1 is KGHSH, CDR2 LQKENI, per germline. This CDR3 has 17 residues. The junction had 13 bases not matched to a gene; V was cut back by 3 bases and J by 5 bases. The CDR3 DNA reads as TGTGCCAGCTCACCGAAGGGGACAGACCGAAGAGATCAGCCCCAGCATTTT. Protein sequence: CASSPKGTDRRDQPQHF.

The J gene is TRBJ2-3, the V gene TRBV28, with D possibly matching TRBD2 (6 bases). Germline lookup yields CDR1 MDHEN and CDR2 SYDVKM. The CDR3 consists of 15 residues. With 7 bases removed from V and 4 bases from J, the gap between germline ends came to 18 bases. CDR3: CASTIRLEGADTQYF. For the CDR3, the DNA is TGTGCCAGCACCATCCGACTAGAAGGGGCAGATACGCAGTATTTT.